Listed below are T cell receptor beta chains from one sample, sequenced in a study of cytotoxic CD8 clonotypes in ibrutinib-treated CLL. Repertoires were generated with immunoSEQ multiplex PCR, while TCRdb's copy carries only in-frame clones and drops some. The sample shows 250,000 to 350,000 clones, around 76% of them seen only once. Here the sequenced sample was PBMCs, taken at disease progression, from a patient treated with ibrutinib. The receptors shown here come from a human donor with chronic lymphocytic leukemia. Both conserved end residues are part of each CDR3. Fields, in order: V gene, J gene, clone size, D gene, CDR3 protein, CDR3 DNA. The D gene is left open where the match is weak. Not all rows give a size; the values are once, few, many and, for expanded clones, a class.

V gene: TRBV13
J gene: TRBJ1-4
clone size: NA
D gene: NA
CDR3 protein: CASSFLGSYGNEKLFF
CDR3 DNA: TGTGCCAGCAGCTTCCTCGGATCATACGGGAATGAAAAACTGTTTTTT

V gene: TRBV15
J gene: TRBJ1-6
clone size: NA
D gene: TRBD1
CDR3 protein: CATSTDRGSPLHF
CDR3 DNA: TGTGCCACCAGCACCGACAGGGGATCACCCCTCCACTTT

V gene: TRBV10-3
J gene: TRBJ1-2
clone size: NA
D gene: TRBD1
CDR3 protein: CAISKSIPGQGFSYGYTF
CDR3 DNA: TGTGCCATCAGTAAATCTATACCGGGACAGGGTTTCTCCTATGGCTACACCTTC

V gene: TRBV7-2
J gene: TRBJ1-1
clone size: NA
D gene: NA
CDR3 protein: CASSPAFGTEAFF
CDR3 DNA: TGTGCCAGCAGCCCGGCGTTTGGCACTGAAGCTTTCTTT

V gene: TRBV7-6
J gene: TRBJ1-1
clone size: NA
D gene: TRBD1
CDR3 protein: CASSLERQGRNEAFF
CDR3 DNA: TGTGCCAGCAGCTTAGAACGACAGGGGAGGAATGAAGCTTTCTTT

V gene: TRBV9
J gene: TRBJ2-5
clone size: NA
D gene: TRBD1
CDR3 protein: CASSAGTGGLETQYF
CDR3 DNA: TGTGCCAGCAGCGCCGGGACAGGGGGTCTCGAGACCCAGTACTTC

V gene: TRBV25-1
J gene: TRBJ1-5
clone size: few
D gene: NA
CDR3 protein: CASSEPYSNQPQHF
CDR3 DNA: TGTGCCAGCAGTGAACCGTATAGCAATCAGCCCCAGCATTTT

V gene: TRBV29-1
J gene: TRBJ2-5
clone size: NA
D gene: NA
CDR3 protein: CSVADRQETQYF
CDR3 DNA: TGCAGCGTCGCGGACAGACAAGAGACCCAGTACTTC

V gene: TRBV18
J gene: TRBJ1-5
clone size: NA
D gene: NA
CDR3 protein: CASSEGFPQPQHF
CDR3 DNA: TGTGCCAGCTCAGAGGGATTCCCTCAGCCCCAGCATTTT

V gene: TRBV7-9
J gene: TRBJ2-3
clone size: once
D gene: TRBD1
CDR3 protein: CASSSVPGQGTDTQYF
CDR3 DNA: TGTGCCAGCAGCTCTGTACCGGGACAGGGCACAGATACGCAGTATTTT

V gene: TRBV6-4
J gene: TRBJ2-3
clone size: NA
D gene: TRBD1
CDR3 protein: CASSETGGKFTDTQYF
CDR3 DNA: TGTGCCAGCAGTGAGACAGGGGGCAAGTTCACAGATACGCAGTATTTT

V gene: TRBV20-1
J gene: TRBJ2-1
clone size: NA
D gene: NA
CDR3 protein: CSVSLAPEQFF
CDR3 DNA: TGCAGTGTCTCACTAGCCCCTGAGCAGTTCTTC

V gene: TRBV29-1
J gene: TRBJ2-7
clone size: NA
D gene: TRBD1
CDR3 protein: CSVEGVGRGSSYEQYF
CDR3 DNA: TGCAGCGTTGAAGGGGTGGGCAGGGGGAGCTCCTACGAGCAGTACTTC

V gene: TRBV15
J gene: TRBJ2-7
clone size: few
D gene: TRBD2
CDR3 protein: CATSRDSGSYEQYF
CDR3 DNA: TGTGCCACCAGCAGAGACAGCGGGAGCTACGAGCAGTACTTC

V gene: TRBV7-7
J gene: TRBJ2-5
clone size: NA
D gene: TRBD2
CDR3 protein: CASSLGLGGKETQYF
CDR3 DNA: TGTGCCAGCAGCTTAGGGCTCGGGGGGAAAGAGACCCAGTACTTC

V gene: TRBV28
J gene: TRBJ2-7
clone size: NA
D gene: TRBD1
CDR3 protein: CASSLLAGGLYEQYF
CDR3 DNA: TGTGCCAGCAGTTTATTGGCAGGGGGCCTCTACGAGCAGTACTTC

V gene: TRBV19
J gene: TRBJ2-7
clone size: few
D gene: NA
CDR3 protein: CASSMRGGAAHF
CDR3 DNA: TGTGCCAGTAGTATGAGGGGCGGAGCTGCCCACTTC

V gene: TRBV5-8
J gene: TRBJ1-1
clone size: NA
D gene: NA
CDR3 protein: CASSLAGLPNTEAFF
CDR3 DNA: TGTGCCAGCAGCTTGGCTGGCCTTCCTAACACTGAAGCTTTCTTT

V gene: TRBV5-6
J gene: TRBJ2-7
clone size: NA
D gene: NA
CDR3 protein: CASSLVRGYEQYF
CDR3 DNA: TGTGCCAGCAGCTTGGTTCGGGGGTACGAGCAGTACTTC

V gene: TRBV2
J gene: TRBJ2-3
clone size: NA
D gene: NA
CDR3 protein: CASRGTSHFTDTQYF
CDR3 DNA: TGTGCCAGCAGAGGGACTTCCCACTTCACAGATACGCAGTATTTT

V gene: TRBV11-2
J gene: TRBJ2-7
clone size: few
D gene: NA
CDR3 protein: CASSPGLMYEQYF
CDR3 DNA: TGTGCCAGCAGCCCGGGACTGATGTACGAGCAGTACTTC

V gene: TRBV9
J gene: TRBJ1-1
clone size: NA
D gene: NA
CDR3 protein: CASSTRRGTEAFF
CDR3 DNA: TGTGCCAGCAGCACACGCAGGGGCACTGAAGCTTTCTTT

V gene: TRBV7-7
J gene: TRBJ2-1
clone size: NA
D gene: TRBD2
CDR3 protein: CASSETTTSGYNEQFF
CDR3 DNA: TGTGCCAGCAGCGAAACTACGACTAGCGGGTACAATGAGCAGTTCTTC

V gene: TRBV6-6
J gene: TRBJ2-7
clone size: NA
D gene: NA
CDR3 protein: CASSLMWSYEQYF
CDR3 DNA: TGTGCCAGCAGTTTAATGTGGTCCTACGAGCAGTACTTC

V gene: TRBV4-1
J gene: TRBJ1-5
clone size: few
D gene: TRBD1
CDR3 protein: CASSLDRELQPQHF
CDR3 DNA: TGCGCCAGCAGCCTTGACAGGGAACTCCAGCCCCAGCATTTT

V gene: TRBV25-1
J gene: TRBJ2-5
clone size: NA
D gene: NA
CDR3 protein: CASSDGAPGQYF
CDR3 DNA: TGTGCCAGCAGTGACGGAGCCCCGGGCCAATACTTC

V gene: TRBV5-1
J gene: TRBJ2-7
clone size: NA
D gene: TRBD2
CDR3 protein: CASSLGTTSEQYF
CDR3 DNA: TGCGCCAGCAGCCTCGGGACTACTTCCGAGCAGTACTTC

V gene: TRBV6-1
J gene: TRBJ2-5
clone size: NA
D gene: NA
CDR3 protein: CASSEAGQKETQYF
CDR3 DNA: TGTGCCAGCAGTGAAGCGGGCCAAAAAGAGACCCAGTACTTC

V gene: TRBV18
J gene: TRBJ2-7
clone size: few
D gene: NA
CDR3 protein: CASSLQRDEQYF
CDR3 DNA: TGTGCCAGCTCACTCCAGAGGGACGAGCAGTACTTC

V gene: TRBV29-1
J gene: TRBJ2-6
clone size: NA
D gene: NA
CDR3 protein: CSVGDYSGANVLTF
CDR3 DNA: TGCAGCGTTGGGGATTACTCTGGGGCCAACGTCCTGACTTTC

V gene: TRBV9
J gene: TRBJ2-5
clone size: NA
D gene: NA
CDR3 protein: CASSVDPEPRPQETQYF
CDR3 DNA: TGTGCCAGCAGCGTAGATCCAGAGCCTCGCCCTCAAGAGACCCAGTACTTC

V gene: TRBV7-2
J gene: TRBJ2-7
clone size: few
D gene: TRBD2
CDR3 protein: CASSPSRGLAVYEQYF
CDR3 DNA: TGTGCCAGCAGCCCCTCGCGGGGACTAGCGGTATACGAGCAGTACTTC

V gene: TRBV13
J gene: TRBJ1-3
clone size: NA
D gene: NA
CDR3 protein: CASSLTGILPSGNTIYF
CDR3 DNA: TGTGCCAGCAGCCTGACGGGGATCCTTCCCTCTGGAAACACCATATATTTT

V gene: TRBV6-6
J gene: TRBJ1-2
clone size: NA
D gene: NA
CDR3 protein: CASSYLESGGTF
CDR3 DNA: TGTGCCAGCAGTTACTTGGAGTCTGGGGGCACCTTC

V gene: TRBV2
J gene: TRBJ2-3
clone size: NA
D gene: TRBD1
CDR3 protein: CASNGQGSTDTQYF
CDR3 DNA: TGTGCCAGCAACGGACAGGGAAGCACAGATACGCAGTATTTT

V gene: TRBV6-5
J gene: TRBJ2-3
clone size: NA
D gene: NA
CDR3 protein: CASSWGPQSETDTQYF
CDR3 DNA: TGTGCCAGCAGTTGGGGACCACAATCAGAAACAGATACGCAGTATTTT

V gene: TRBV6-5
J gene: TRBJ2-1
clone size: NA
D gene: NA
CDR3 protein: CASSYWTGEQFF
CDR3 DNA: TGTGCCAGCAGTTACTGGACTGGGGAGCAGTTCTTC

V gene: TRBV7-9
J gene: TRBJ2-1
clone size: once
D gene: TRBD2
CDR3 protein: CASSLVGGRINEQFF
CDR3 DNA: TGTGCCAGCAGCTTAGTGGGAGGGCGGATTAATGAGCAGTTCTTC

V gene: TRBV19
J gene: TRBJ2-7
clone size: NA
D gene: TRBD1
CDR3 protein: CASSIQDRGYEQYF
CDR3 DNA: TGTGCCAGTAGTATACAGGACAGGGGGTACGAGCAGTACTTC

V gene: TRBV9
J gene: TRBJ2-7
clone size: NA
D gene: TRBD2
CDR3 protein: CASSVDGRASYEQYF
CDR3 DNA: TGTGCCAGCAGCGTAGACGGGAGGGCCTCCTACGAGCAGTACTTC

V gene: TRBV10-3
J gene: TRBJ2-7
clone size: NA
D gene: NA
CDR3 protein: CAIRDPGTVYEQYF
CDR3 DNA: TGTGCCATCAGGGACCCCGGGACGGTTTACGAGCAGTACTTC

V gene: TRBV2
J gene: TRBJ2-5
clone size: NA
D gene: NA
CDR3 protein: CASLRETQYF
CDR3 DNA: TGTGCCAGCTTGAGGGAGACCCAGTACTTC

V gene: TRBV4-3
J gene: TRBJ2-7
clone size: NA
D gene: TRBD2
CDR3 protein: CASSQGAGGIYEQYF
CDR3 DNA: TGCGCCAGCAGCCAAGGAGCGGGAGGGATCTACGAGCAGTACTTC

V gene: TRBV20-1
J gene: TRBJ1-1
clone size: NA
D gene: NA
CDR3 protein: CSYIGPEAFF
CDR3 DNA: TGCAGCTACATCGGCCCTGAAGCTTTCTTT

V gene: TRBV7-2
J gene: TRBJ2-7
clone size: NA
D gene: TRBD1
CDR3 protein: CASSWPGQATSYEQYF
CDR3 DNA: TGTGCCAGCAGCTGGCCCGGACAGGCTACATCCTACGAGCAGTACTTC

V gene: TRBV10-1
J gene: TRBJ2-3
clone size: NA
D gene: NA
CDR3 protein: CASSGSGADTQYF
CDR3 DNA: TGCGCCAGCAGTGGATCCGGGGCGGATACGCAGTATTTT

V gene: TRBV5-1
J gene: TRBJ1-1
clone size: NA
D gene: NA
CDR3 protein: CASSLAGGNTEAFF
CDR3 DNA: TGCGCCAGCAGCTTGGCCGGCGGAAACACTGAAGCTTTCTTT